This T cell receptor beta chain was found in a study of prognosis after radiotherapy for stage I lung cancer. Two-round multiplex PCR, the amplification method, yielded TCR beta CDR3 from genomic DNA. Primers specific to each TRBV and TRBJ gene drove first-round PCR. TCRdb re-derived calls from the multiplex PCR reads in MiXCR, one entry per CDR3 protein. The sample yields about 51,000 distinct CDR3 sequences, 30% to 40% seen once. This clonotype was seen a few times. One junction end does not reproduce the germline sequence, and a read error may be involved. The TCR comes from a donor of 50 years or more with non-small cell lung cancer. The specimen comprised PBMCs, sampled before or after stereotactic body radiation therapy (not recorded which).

The CDR3 loop reads CASRQGSYNEQLF. CDR3 in DNA: TGTGCCAGCAGACAAGGGTCCTACAATGAGCAGCTCTTC. The V gene is TRBV6-2 or TRBV6-3, the J gene TRBJ2-1; D is ambiguous. This CDR3 region has 13 residues. Germline V gene sequence: CDR1 MNHEY, CDR2 SVGEGT.